The 21 T cell receptor beta chains below come from one sample, sequenced in a study of T cells in tuberculosis. Here immunoSEQ multiplex PCR was the method, and the copy in TCRdb shows in-frame clones only, minus some. The table shows 38,000 or so clones, with about 95% occurring only once. The material sequenced was PBMCs. The receptors were gathered from a donor aged 10-35 years with latent tuberculosis or without tuberculosis infection.

V and J are TRBV5-6 and TRBJ1-5; D is possibly TRBD1 (5 bases). The V gene lost 0 bases and the J gene lost 1 base, with 11 bases spanning the gap. This CDR3 is built from 16 residues. The germline gives CDR1 SGHDT, CDR2 YYEEEE. Written as DNA, the CDR3 is TGTGCCAGCAGCTTGGGAGCGGGGGAAAGCAATCAGCCCCAGCATTTT. Its protein is CASSLGAGESNQPQHF.

The V call is TRBV4-1, the J call TRBJ1-2; no reliable D call. V lost 0 bases and J 0 bases, leaving 11 bases between the germline ends. Germline CDR1 MGHRA, CDR2 YSYEKL. The CDR3 extends over 16 amino acids. DNA for the CDR3: TGCGCCAGCAGCCAAGAAGATGCAGTACCTAACTATGGCTACACCTTC. It yields the protein CASSQEDAVPNYGYTF.

The rearrangement links TRBV27 to TRBJ1-1; D not certain. CDR3 length: 14 residues. Trimming stripped 2 bases from V and 1 base from J, with 8 bases between. Germline V gene sequence: CDR1 MNHEY, CDR2 SMNVEV (reference sequence). In DNA, the CDR3 is TGTGCCAGCAGTTTAAGGGAGGGGAACACTGAAGCTTTCTTT. Its translation: CASSLREGNTEAFF.

The chain employs TRBV6-6 and TRBJ1-6; 7 bases align to TRBD1. V was clipped by 4 bases and J by 7 bases; unmatched bases: 7. From germline, CDR1 is MNHNY and CDR2 SVGAGI (reference sequence). This CDR3 has 15 residues. The CDR3 reads CASSSNDRVNSPLHF. The CDR3 DNA reads TGTGCCAGCAGTTCCAACGACAGGGTGAATTCACCCCTCCACTTT.

The rearrangement uses TRBV5-1 and TRBJ1-2; 7 nucleotides line up with TRBD1. The CDR3 contains 13 residues. J lost 1 base, V lost 8 bases, and 5 bases had no gene match. From germline, CDR1 is SGHRS and CDR2 YFSETQ. CDR3 sequence: CASGDSYNYGYTF. The CDR3, as DNA: TGCGCCAGTGGGGACAGCTATAACTATGGCTACACCTTC.

The chain uses TRBV19 and TRBJ1-6; D unclear. There are 16 residues in the CDR3. The germline gives CDR1 LNHDA, CDR2 SQIVND (reference sequence). V was trimmed by 3 bases and J by 0 bases, leaving 9 bases between them. The chain's CDR3 is CASSMRKSSYNSPLHF. The CDR3 DNA is TGTGCCAGTAGTATGAGGAAAAGCTCCTATAATTCACCCCTCCACTTT. The variable domain in full, completed from reference TRBV19 and TRBJ1-6, reads DGGITQSPKYLFRKEGQNVTLSCEQNLNHDAMYWYRQDPGQGLRLIYYSQIVNDFQKGDIAEGYSVSREKKESFPLTVTSAQKNPTAFYLCASSMRKSSYNSPLHFGNGTRLTVT.

The chain joins TRBV7-6 to TRBJ2-2, with D unclear. The CDR3 loop spans 14 amino acids. V was pared by 1 base and J by 4 bases, with 7 bases between. CDR1 SGHVS and CDR2 FNYEAQ come from the germline V gene. CDR3 in DNA: TGTGCCAGCAGCTTAGACAGACCCACCGGGGAGCTGTTTTTT. Translated: CASSLDRPTGELFF. Full variable domain (outside the CDR3, taken from reference TRBV7-6 and TRBJ2-2): GAGVSQSPRYKVTKRGQDVALRCDPISGHVSLYWYRQALGQGPEFLTYFNYEAQQDKSGLPNDRFSAERPEGSISTLTIQRTEQRDSAMYRCASSLDRPTGELFFGEGSRLTVL.

This rearrangement joins TRBV19 to TRBJ1-6; D is uncertain. The CDR3 spans 16 residues. Germline V gene lookup returns CDR1 LNHDA and CDR2 SQIVND (reference sequence). Trimming took off 3 bases at V and 3 bases at J, with 12 bases between the two ends. The CDR3 DNA follows: TGTGCCAGTAGTATCGCGGGAGAACTCTATAATTCACCCCTCCACTTT. This codes for CASSIAGELYNSPLHF.

The CDR3 loop reads CSVENPEAFF. In DNA, the CDR3 is TGCAGCGTGGAGAATCCTGAAGCTTTCTTT. The chain combines TRBV29-1 with TRBJ1-1; D gene uncertain. The CDR3 has 10 amino acids. The V and J ends lost 6 bases and 6 bases respectively, with 8 bases between them. The V gene's germline CDR1 is SQVTM and CDR2 ANQGSEA.

CDR3 sequence (DNA): TGTGCCAGCAGTTTAGCGGCGAGGGCAGGGGGGCAGCCCCAGCATTTT. It encodes CASSLAARAGGQPQHF. This chain links TRBV27 with TRBJ1-5; 7 bases line up with TRBD1. In germline, CDR1 is MNHEY, CDR2 SMNVEV (reference sequence). The CDR3 runs 16 residues. V shed 2 bases, J shed 7 bases, and the junction held 11 bases outside the gene matches.

The chain recombines TRBV5-1 with TRBJ1-3; D possibly corresponds to TRBD1 (5 bases). CDR3 length equals 13 residues. The germline CDR1 and CDR2 sequences are SGHRS and YFSETQ. Trimming took 7 bases from V and 8 from J, leaving 16 bases between them. The CDR3 DNA is TGCGCCAGCCGCCCATCGGGGGTCGACACCATATATTTT. The encoded protein is CASRPSGVDTIYF.

The V call is TRBV29-1, the J call TRBJ1-3; D perhaps matches TRBD1 (6 bases). V was clipped by 4 bases and J by 1 base, with 11 bases between them. In germline, CDR1 is SQVTM, CDR2 ANQGSEA. The CDR3 spans 14 residues. The CDR3 sequence is CSVAETGSGNTIYF. In nucleotides, the CDR3 is TGCAGCGTTGCCGAGACAGGATCTGGAAACACCATATATTTT.

This CDR3 reads CASSLAHWRGFETSTDTQYF. CDR3 in DNA: TGTGCCAGCAGCTTAGCCCATTGGCGGGGGTTTGAAACTAGCACAGATACGCAGTATTTT. The rearrangement links TRBV7-2 to TRBJ2-3, with 7 bases identical to TRBD2. The CDR3 is 20 amino acids. V lost 0 bases and J lost 0; bases outside the gene matches: 15. Germline CDR1 SGHTA, CDR2 FQGNSA.

The J gene is TRBJ1-2, the V gene TRBV29-1; 7 nucleotides align to TRBD1. V gave up 6 bases and J gave up 2 bases; unmatched junction bases: 9. CDR1 and CDR2 from the germline V gene are SQVTM and ANQGSEA. This CDR3 has 14 amino acids. The CDR3: CSVQGEAGNYGYTF. Here the CDR3 DNA reads TGCAGCGTCCAGGGGGAGGCAGGAAACTATGGCTACACCTTC.

This clone showed up just once. The chain combines TRBV4-3 with TRBJ1-2, with TRBD1 matching 8 bases. V was pared by 3 bases and J by 3 bases, with 3 bases of the junction left unmatched. The CDR3 runs to 14 residues. Per the germline V gene, CDR1 is LGHNA and CDR2 is YSLEER. The CDR3 bases are TGCGCCAGCAGCCACGAGACAGGGGACTATGGCTACACCTTC. Protein: CASSHETGDYGYTF.

The chain employs TRBV7-9 and TRBJ1-6; 10 positions match TRBD1. This CDR3 has 16 residues. Trimming took 5 bases from V and 8 from J; bases not matched to a gene: 9. Germline values: CDR1 SEHNR, CDR2 FQNEAQ (reference sequence). The CDR3 here is CASSRATGGKDSPLHF. CDR3 nucleotide sequence: TGTGCCAGCAGCCGGGCGACAGGGGGCAAGGATTCACCCCTCCACTTT.

V gene TRBV6-1 combines with J gene TRBJ1-1; no reliable D call. Trimming removed 6 bases at V and 2 bases at J, with 10 bases between. The CDR3 is 13 residues long. The germline CDR1 and CDR2 sequences are MNHNS and SASEGT. DNA for the CDR3: TGTGCCAGCAGGTGGGAGCAAAACACTGAAGCTTTCTTT. Amino acid sequence: CASRWEQNTEAFF.

This clone has only one observation. V and J are TRBV5-4 and TRBJ2-3; TRBD2 matches 9 bases. CDR1 and CDR2 from the germline V gene are SGHNT and YYREEE (reference sequence). The length of the CDR3 is 14 residues. Trimming took 4 bases from V and 6 from J; bases not matched to a gene: 6. The CDR3 reads CASSSSGGRDTQYF. CDR3 coding DNA: TGTGCCAGCAGCAGTAGCGGGGGCCGGGATACGCAGTATTTT.

On this clone: One end of the junction varies from germline; a read error may be responsible. The chain employs TRBV30 and TRBJ1-6, with D tentatively TRBD1 (5 bases). The CDR3 contains 15 residues. Germline CDR1 and CDR2: GTSNPN and SVGIG (reference sequence). This CDR3 reads CARRIHQGYNSPLHF. Written as DNA, the CDR3 is TGTGCCCGGAGGATACACCAGGGTTATAATTCACCCCTCCACTTT.

The rearrangement uses TRBV29-1 and TRBJ1-1; D not resolved. Germline assignment: CDR1 SQVTM and CDR2 ANQGSEA. There are 13 residues in the CDR3. V shed 7 bases and J shed 4 bases, with 16 bases lying between them. The CDR3 nucleotides read TGCAGCGCCCCAACTAATGTGGGCACTGAAGCTTTCTTT. It encodes CSAPTNVGTEAFF. Full variable domain (missing parts from reference TRBV29-1 and TRBJ1-1): SAVISQKPSRDICQRGTSLTIQCQVDSQVTMMFWYRQQPGQSLTLIATANQGSEATYESGFVIDKFPISRPNLTFSTLTVSNMSPEDSSIYLCSAPTNVGTEAFFGQGTRLTVV.

The chain recombines TRBV27 with TRBJ1-1; D is possibly TRBD1 (6 bases). The germline CDR1 and CDR2 sequences are MNHEY and SMNVEV (reference sequence). Trimming removed 5 bases from V and 2 bases from J, with 18 bases in between. The CDR3 loop spans 16 amino acids. In nucleotides, the CDR3 is TGTGCCAGCAGTGCTTTACAGGGAGGGGTTAACACTGAAGCTTTCTTT. Its translation is CASSALQGGVNTEAFF.